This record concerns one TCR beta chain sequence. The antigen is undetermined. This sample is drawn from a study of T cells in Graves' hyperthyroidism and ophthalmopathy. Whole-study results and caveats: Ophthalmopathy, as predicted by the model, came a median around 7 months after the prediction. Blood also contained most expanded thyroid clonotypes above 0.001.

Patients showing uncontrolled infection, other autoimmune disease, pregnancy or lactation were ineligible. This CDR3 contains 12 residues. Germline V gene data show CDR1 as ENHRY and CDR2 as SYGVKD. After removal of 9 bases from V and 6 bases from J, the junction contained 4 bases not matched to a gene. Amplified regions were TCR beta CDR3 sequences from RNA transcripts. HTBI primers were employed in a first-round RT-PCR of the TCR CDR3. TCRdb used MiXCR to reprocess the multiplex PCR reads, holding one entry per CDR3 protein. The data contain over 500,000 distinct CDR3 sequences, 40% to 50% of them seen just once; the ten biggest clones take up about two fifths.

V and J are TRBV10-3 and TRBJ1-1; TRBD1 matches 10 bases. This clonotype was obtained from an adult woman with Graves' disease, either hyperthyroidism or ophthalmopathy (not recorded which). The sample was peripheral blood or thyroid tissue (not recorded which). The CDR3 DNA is TGTGCCATGGGACAGGGGTCCCCTGAAGCTTTCTTT. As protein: CAMGQGSPEAFF.